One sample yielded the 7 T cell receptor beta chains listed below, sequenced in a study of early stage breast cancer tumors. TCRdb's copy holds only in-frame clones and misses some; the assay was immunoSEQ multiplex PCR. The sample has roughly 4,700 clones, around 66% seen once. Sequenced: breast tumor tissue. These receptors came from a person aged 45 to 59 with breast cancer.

As DNA, the CDR3 is TGCGCCAGCAGCTCCGGCCCGGGATTTGATTATGGCTACACCTTC. Its translation is CASSSGPGFDYGYTF. V usage is TRBV5-1 and J usage is TRBJ1-2, with unresolved D. Germline CDR1 SGHRS, CDR2 YFSETQ. Trimming took 3 bases from V and 5 from J, leaving 17 bases between them. The CDR3 totals 15 residues.

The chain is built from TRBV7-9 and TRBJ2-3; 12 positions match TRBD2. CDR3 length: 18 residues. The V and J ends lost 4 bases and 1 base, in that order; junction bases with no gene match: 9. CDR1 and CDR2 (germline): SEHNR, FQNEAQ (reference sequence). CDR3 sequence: CASSSRTSGVGGTDTQYF. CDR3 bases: TGTGCCAGCAGCTCAAGGACTAGCGGGGTAGGAGGCACAGATACGCAGTATTTT.

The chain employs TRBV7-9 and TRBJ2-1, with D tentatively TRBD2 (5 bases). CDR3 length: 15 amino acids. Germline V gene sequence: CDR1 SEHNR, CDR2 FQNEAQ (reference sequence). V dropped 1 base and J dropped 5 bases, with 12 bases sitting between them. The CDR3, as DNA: TGTGCCAGCAGCTTAGACCGGGGAAGACACAATGAGCAGTTCTTC. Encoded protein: CASSLDRGRHNEQFF.

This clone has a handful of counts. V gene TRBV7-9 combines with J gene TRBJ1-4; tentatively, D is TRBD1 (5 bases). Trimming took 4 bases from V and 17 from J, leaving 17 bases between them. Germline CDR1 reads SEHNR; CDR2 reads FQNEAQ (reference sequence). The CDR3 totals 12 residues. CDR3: CASSSRSGRFFF. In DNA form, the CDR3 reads TGTGCCAGCAGCTCCCGGTCGGGGCGATTCTTTTTT.

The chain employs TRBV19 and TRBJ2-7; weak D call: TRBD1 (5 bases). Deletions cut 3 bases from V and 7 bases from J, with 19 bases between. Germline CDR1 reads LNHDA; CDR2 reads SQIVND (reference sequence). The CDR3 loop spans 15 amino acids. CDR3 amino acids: CASSINSGRAGEQYF. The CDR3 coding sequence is TGTGCCAGTAGTATCAATTCTGGCAGGGCCGGGGAGCAGTACTTC.

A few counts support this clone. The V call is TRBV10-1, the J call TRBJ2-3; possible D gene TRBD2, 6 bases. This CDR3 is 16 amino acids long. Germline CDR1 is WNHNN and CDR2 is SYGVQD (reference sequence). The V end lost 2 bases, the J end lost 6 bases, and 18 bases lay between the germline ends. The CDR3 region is CASSELAGRGEDTQYF. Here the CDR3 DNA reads TGCGCCAGCAGTGAGCTGGCGGGACGGGGCGAGGATACGCAGTATTTT.

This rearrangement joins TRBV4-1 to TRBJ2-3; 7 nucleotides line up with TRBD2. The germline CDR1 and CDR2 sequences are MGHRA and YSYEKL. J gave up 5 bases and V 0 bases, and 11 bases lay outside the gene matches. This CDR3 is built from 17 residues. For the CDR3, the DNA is TGCGCCAGCAGCCAAGACAAGTGGGCGGGAGTAGTAGATACGCAGTATTTT. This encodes CASSQDKWAGVVDTQYF.